This TCR beta chain was observed in a study of beta chain features in type 1 diabetes. About the research overall: Regarding age, gender and cell yields, patients proved similar to healthy donors. Study-level points and caveats: In all four CD4+ subsets, TCRB CDR3 length was significantly, moderately reduced in type 1 diabetes. VDJ junctions from patients with type 1 diabetes contained fewer insertions and more deletions.

One heparinised blood draw averaging approximately 120 mL was given by each donor. CD45RO/CCR7/CD25/CD127/CD95/CD27 staining was used to isolate CD4+ naive, central memory, regulatory and stem cell-like memory cells by sorting. The V and J ends lost 10 bases and 5 bases, in that order; junction bases with no gene match: 13. The CDR3 is 14 residues long. Germline lookup yields CDR1 MDHEN and CDR2 SYDVKM. This clone has more than one count but fewer than ten. Its antigen is not identified. Expressed TCRB transcripts were sequenced, since all the RNA that had been isolated was reverse transcribed. Using immunoSEQ multiplex PCR, the repertoire was profiled, and TCRdb retains in-frame clones only, with some absent. The data contain approximately 360,000 clones, over 9.5% of them seen just once; the ten biggest clones take up over 0.008%.

The sequencing input was naive CD4+ T cells from blood. The chain recombines TRBV28 with TRBJ2-7; 8 nucleotides align to TRBD1. This clonotype originated in a woman aged 18-29 years with type 1 diabetes. As DNA, the CDR3 is TGTGCCACCCGCCTGGACAGGGCCTTTGACGAGCAGTACTTC. The encoded protein is CATRLDRAFDEQYF.